The 13 T cell receptor beta chains listed next were all sequenced from one sample in a study of blood T cell repertoires in COVID-19. This table comes from immunoSEQ multiplex PCR, and its TCRdb copy is limited to in-frame clones, with some not included. The profile covers some 370,000 clones, with around 87% appearing a single time and about 6.8% taken by the ten largest. Sequenced sample: peripheral blood. The source is a man aged 18 to 35 with active or convalescent COVID-19.

CDR3 loop: CASSQVGIDRAEKLFF. Written as DNA, the CDR3 is TGTGCCAGCAGCCAAGTAGGCATCGACAGGGCTGAAAAACTGTTTTTT. V is TRBV4-2 and J is TRBJ1-4; 7 nucleotides agree with TRBD1. V shed 1 base, J shed 7 bases, and the junction held 9 bases outside the gene matches. The CDR3 extends over 16 amino acids. CDR1 is LGHNA and CDR2 is YNFKEQ in the germline V gene.

V is TRBV7-9 and J is TRBJ2-7, with TRBD2 identical over 11 bases. Germline V CDR1 and CDR2: SEHNR, FQNEAQ (reference sequence). Trimming at V came to 5 bases and at J to 4 bases, leaving 7 bases not matched to a gene. The CDR3 runs 15 residues. CDR3 region: CASSLTGTSGYEQYF. In DNA, the CDR3 is TGTGCCAGCAGCCTAACCGGGACTAGCGGTTACGAGCAGTACTTC. Based on the CDR3 plus reference TRBV7-9 and TRBJ2-7, the full variable domain is DTGVSQNPRHKITKRGQNVTFRCDPISEHNRLYWYRQTLGQGPEFLTYFQNEAQLEKSRLLSDRFSAERPKGSFSTLEIQRTEQGDSAMYLCASSLTGTSGYEQYFGPGTRLTVT.

The chain couples TRBV24-1 to TRBJ2-3, with TRBD1 identical over 8 bases. The V gene's germline CDR1 is KGHDR and CDR2 SFDVKD. This CDR3 contains 14 residues. V shed 4 bases, J shed 5 bases, and the junction held 4 bases outside the gene matches. In nucleotides, the CDR3 is TGTGCCACCAGTGAAAAGGACAGGGTAGATACGCAGTATTTT. Protein product: CATSEKDRVDTQYF.

This chain links TRBV20-1 with TRBJ2-7; the match to TRBD2 covers 10 bases. The germline gives CDR1 DFQATT, CDR2 SNEGSKA (reference sequence). This CDR3 has 16 residues. J gave up 3 bases and V 3 bases, and 11 bases lay outside the gene matches. The CDR3 reads CSASGLAGVGGYEQYF. As DNA, the CDR3 is TGCAGTGCTAGTGGCCTAGCGGGAGTTGGAGGCTACGAGCAGTACTTC.

The chain joins TRBV5-4 to TRBJ1-3, with TRBD1 as a possible D gene (6 bases). This CDR3 has 16 amino acids. The germline CDR1 and CDR2 sequences are SGHNT and YYREEE (reference sequence). V lost 4 bases and J lost 0, with 14 bases in between. CDR3 sequence: CASSRGGPPSGNTIYF. In DNA form, the CDR3 reads TGTGCCAGCAGCAGGGGGGGTCCCCCCTCTGGAAACACCATATATTTT.

The chain uses TRBV7-2 and TRBJ1-4, with a weak D call TRBD1 (5 bases). Trimming pared 4 bases from V and 5 bases from J, leaving 11 bases between. Germline V gene lookup returns CDR1 SGHTA and CDR2 FQGNSA. The CDR3 is 14 residues long. The CDR3 DNA sequence: TGTGCCAGCAGCTCCACCTCAGGGAATGAAAAACTGTTTTTT. The encoded protein is CASSSTSGNEKLFF.

V is TRBV7-9 and J is TRBJ1-1, with D unresolved. This CDR3 contains 14 residues. V lost 7 bases to trimming and J lost 5 bases, with 17 bases between them. CDR1 and CDR2 (germline): SEHNR, FQNEAQ (reference sequence). CDR3 DNA: TGTGCCAGCACCCCTGGACTCGGTGGGACTGAAGCTTTCTTT. Its translation: CASTPGLGGTEAFF.

This clone was observed a handful of times. The genes are TRBV19 and TRBJ1-6; D is unclear. Trimming stripped 5 bases from V and 3 bases from J, with 8 bases between. Looked up from germline, CDR1 is LNHDA and CDR2 is SQIVND (reference sequence). The CDR3 extends over 14 amino acids. CDR3 in DNA: TGTGCCAGTAGTGGTCAGATCTATAATTCACCCCTCCACTTT. Amino acid sequence: CASSGQIYNSPLHF.

This rearrangement joins TRBV9 to TRBJ1-3, with a weak D call TRBD1 (6 bases). V was trimmed by 3 bases and J by 4 bases, leaving 14 bases between them. This CDR3 spans 15 amino acids. Germline-derived CDR1 and CDR2 are SGDLS and YYNGEE. CDR3 in amino acids: CASSGNWTVGNTIYF. The DNA for the CDR3 is TGTGCCAGCAGCGGCAACTGGACAGTCGGAAACACCATATATTTT. Filled out from reference TRBV9 and TRBJ1-3, the complete variable domain reads DSGVTQTPKHLITATGQRVTLRCSPRSGDLSVYWYQQSLDQGLQFLIQYYNGEERAKGNILERFSAQQFPDLHSELNLSSLELGDSALYFCASSGNWTVGNTIYFGEGSWLTVV.

The chain has TRBV5-6 and TRBJ2-7; 8 bases are a match to TRBD1. Germline V gene data show CDR1 as SGHDT and CDR2 as YYEEEE. V dropped 4 bases and J dropped 5; count of bases not matched to a gene: 11. The CDR3 is made up of 15 amino acids. DNA of the CDR3: TGTGCCAGCAGCACAGGGACAGGATTCGGCCACGAGCAGTACTTC. It encodes CASSTGTGFGHEQYF.

There are a few counts of this clone. V usage is TRBV4-3 and J usage is TRBJ1-1; 7 bases are shared with TRBD1. Germline V gives CDR1 LGHNA, CDR2 YSLEER. The CDR3 sequence is 17 residues long. V lost 1 base to trimming and J lost 6 bases; unmatched junction nucleotides: 14. The CDR3 coding sequence is TGCGCCAGCAGCCAAGGGGGACAGACAGGGCCGCAGGCTGAAGCTTTCTTT. It specifies CASSQGGQTGPQAEAFF.

The chain's CDR3 is CASSKTGQAYEQYF. Written as DNA, the CDR3 is TGTGCCAGCAGCAAAACGGGACAGGCTTACGAGCAGTACTTC. The chain is built from TRBV4-2 and TRBJ2-7, with 8 positions matching TRBD1. This CDR3 has 14 residues. CDR1 and CDR2 (germline): LGHNA, YNFKEQ. V trimming: 5 bases; J trimming: 4 bases; junction bases outside the gene matches: 7.

This chain joins TRBV6-6 and TRBJ2-7; TRBD2 is a possible D gene (5 bases). Per germline, CDR1 MNHNY and CDR2 SVGAGI (reference sequence). The CDR3 runs to 15 residues. V lost 3 bases and J 6 bases, leaving 18 bases between the germline ends. The CDR3 DNA follows: TGTGCCAGCAGTTATGTTGCTAGACAAGGAGGCGAGCAGTACTTC. Its translation: CASSYVARQGGEQYF.